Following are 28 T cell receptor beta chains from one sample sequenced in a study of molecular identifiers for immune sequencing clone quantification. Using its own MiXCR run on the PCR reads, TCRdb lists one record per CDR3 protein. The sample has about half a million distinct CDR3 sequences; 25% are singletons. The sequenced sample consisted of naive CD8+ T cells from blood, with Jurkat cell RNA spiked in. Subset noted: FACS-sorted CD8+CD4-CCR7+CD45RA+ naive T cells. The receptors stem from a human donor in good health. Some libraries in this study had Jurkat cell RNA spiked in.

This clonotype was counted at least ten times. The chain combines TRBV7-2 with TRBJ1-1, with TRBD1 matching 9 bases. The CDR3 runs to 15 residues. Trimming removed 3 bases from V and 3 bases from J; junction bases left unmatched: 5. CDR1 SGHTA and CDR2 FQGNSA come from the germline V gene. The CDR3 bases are TGTGCCAGCAGCTTGGGAGGACAGGGGTACACTGAAGCTTTCTTT. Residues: CASSLGGQGYTEAFF.

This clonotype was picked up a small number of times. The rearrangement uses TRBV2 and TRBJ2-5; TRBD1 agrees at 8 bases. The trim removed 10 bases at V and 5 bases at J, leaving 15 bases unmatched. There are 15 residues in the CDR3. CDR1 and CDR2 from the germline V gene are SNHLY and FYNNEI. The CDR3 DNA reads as TGTGCCACCGAAGAGCAGGGGGCGTATCGGGAGACCCAGTACTTC. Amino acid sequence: CATEEQGAYRETQYF.

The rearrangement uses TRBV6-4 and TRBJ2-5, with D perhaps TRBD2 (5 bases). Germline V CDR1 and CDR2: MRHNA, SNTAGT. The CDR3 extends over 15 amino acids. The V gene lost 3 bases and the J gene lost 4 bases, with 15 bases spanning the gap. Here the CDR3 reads CASSEDCAGLETQYF. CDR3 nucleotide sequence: TGTGCCAGCAGTGAGGACTGCGCGGGTTTAGAGACCCAGTACTTC.

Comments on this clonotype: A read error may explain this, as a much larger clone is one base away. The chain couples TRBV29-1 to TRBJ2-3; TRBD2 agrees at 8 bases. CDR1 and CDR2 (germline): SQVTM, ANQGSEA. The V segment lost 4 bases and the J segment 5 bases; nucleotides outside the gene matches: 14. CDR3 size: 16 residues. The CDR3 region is CSVGGTGGRIQDTQYF. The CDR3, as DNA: TGCAGCGTTGGGGGTACGGGGGGGCGGATTCAAGATACGCAGTATTTT.

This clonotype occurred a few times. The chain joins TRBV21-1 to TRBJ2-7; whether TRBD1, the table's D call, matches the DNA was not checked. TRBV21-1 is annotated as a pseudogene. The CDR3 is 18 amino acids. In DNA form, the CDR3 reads TGTGCCAGCAGCAAAAAGCTTCAGACCACGGGACCGAGCTACGAGCAGTACTTC. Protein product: CASSKKLQTTGPSYEQYF.

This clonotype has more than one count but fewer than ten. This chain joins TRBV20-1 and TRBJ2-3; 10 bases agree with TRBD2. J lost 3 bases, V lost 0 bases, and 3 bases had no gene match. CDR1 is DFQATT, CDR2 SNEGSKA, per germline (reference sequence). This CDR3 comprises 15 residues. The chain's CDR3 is CSARDLSGRTDTQYF. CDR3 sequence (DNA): TGCAGTGCTAGAGACCTTAGCGGGAGGACAGATACGCAGTATTTT.

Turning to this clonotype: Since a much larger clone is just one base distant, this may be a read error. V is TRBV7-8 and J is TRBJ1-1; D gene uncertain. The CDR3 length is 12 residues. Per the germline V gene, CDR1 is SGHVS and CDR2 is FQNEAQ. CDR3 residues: CVSSLVPTEAFF. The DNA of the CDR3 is TGTGTCAGCAGCTTAGTTCCCACTGAAGCTTTCTTT.

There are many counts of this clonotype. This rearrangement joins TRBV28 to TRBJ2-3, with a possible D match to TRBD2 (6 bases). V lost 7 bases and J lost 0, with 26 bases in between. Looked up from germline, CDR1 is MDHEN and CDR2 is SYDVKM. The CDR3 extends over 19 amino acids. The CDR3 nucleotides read TGTGCCAGCATGACCCTATTTACGCGGGGTTTCTCTAGCACAGATACGCAGTATTTT. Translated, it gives CASMTLFTRGFSSTDTQYF. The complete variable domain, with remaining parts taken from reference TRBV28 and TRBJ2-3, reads DVKVTQSSRYLVKRTGEKVFLECVQDMDHENMFWYRQDPGLGLRLIYFSYDVKMKEKGDIPEGYSVSREKKERFSLILESASTNQTSMYLCASMTLFTRGFSSTDTQYFGPGTRLTVL.

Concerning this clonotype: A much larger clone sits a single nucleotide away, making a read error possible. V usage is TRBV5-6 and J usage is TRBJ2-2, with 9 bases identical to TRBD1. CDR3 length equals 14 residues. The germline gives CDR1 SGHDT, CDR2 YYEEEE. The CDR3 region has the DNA TGTACCAGCAGCTTCGGGACAGGGCACGGGGAGCTGTTTTTT. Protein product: CTSSFGTGHGELFF.

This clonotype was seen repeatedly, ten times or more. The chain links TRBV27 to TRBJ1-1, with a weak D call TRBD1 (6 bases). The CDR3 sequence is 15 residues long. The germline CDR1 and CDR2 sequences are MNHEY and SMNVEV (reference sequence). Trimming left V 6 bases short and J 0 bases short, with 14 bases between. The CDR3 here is CASSPEQGLNTEAFF. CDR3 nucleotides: TGTGCCAGCAGCCCCGAACAGGGACTGAACACTGAAGCTTTCTTT.

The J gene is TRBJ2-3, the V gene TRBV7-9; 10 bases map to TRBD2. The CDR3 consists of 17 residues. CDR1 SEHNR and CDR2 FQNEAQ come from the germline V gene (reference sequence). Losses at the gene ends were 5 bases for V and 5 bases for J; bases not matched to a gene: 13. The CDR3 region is CASSTQGSGGPIDTQYF. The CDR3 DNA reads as TGTGCCAGCAGCACCCAGGGTAGCGGGGGGCCGATAGATACGCAGTATTTT. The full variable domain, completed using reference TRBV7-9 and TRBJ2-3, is DTGVSQNPRHKITKRGQNVTFRCDPISEHNRLYWYRQTLGQGPEFLTYFQNEAQLEKSRLLSDRFSAERPKGSFSTLEIQRTEQGDSAMYLCASSTQGSGGPIDTQYFGPGTRLTVL.

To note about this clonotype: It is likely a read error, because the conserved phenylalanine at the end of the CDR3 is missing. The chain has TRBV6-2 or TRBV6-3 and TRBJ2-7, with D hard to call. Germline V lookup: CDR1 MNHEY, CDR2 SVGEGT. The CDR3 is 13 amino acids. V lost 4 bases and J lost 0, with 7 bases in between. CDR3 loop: CASSWSSSYEQYL. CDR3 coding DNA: TGTGCCAGCAGTTGGTCTAGCTCCTACGAGCAGTACCTC.

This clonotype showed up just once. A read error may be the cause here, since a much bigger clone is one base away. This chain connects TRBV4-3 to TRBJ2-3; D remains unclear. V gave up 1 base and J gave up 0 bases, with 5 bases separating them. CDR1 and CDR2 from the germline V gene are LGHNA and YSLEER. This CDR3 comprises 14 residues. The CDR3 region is CASSQADSTDTQYF. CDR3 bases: TGCGCCAGCAGCCAAGCTGACAGCACAGATACGCAGTATTTT.

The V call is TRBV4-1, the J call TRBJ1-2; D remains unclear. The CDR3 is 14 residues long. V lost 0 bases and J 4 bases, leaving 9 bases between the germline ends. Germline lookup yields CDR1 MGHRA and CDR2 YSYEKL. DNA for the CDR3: TGCGCCAGCAGCCAAGATCCACAGATCTATGGCTACACCTTC. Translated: CASSQDPQIYGYTF.

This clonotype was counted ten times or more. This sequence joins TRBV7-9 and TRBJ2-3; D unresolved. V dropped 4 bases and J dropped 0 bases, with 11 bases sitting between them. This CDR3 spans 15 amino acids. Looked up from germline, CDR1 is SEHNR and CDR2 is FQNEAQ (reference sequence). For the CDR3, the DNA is TGTGCCAGCAGCTCTCCCGTGTATAGCACAGATACGCAGTATTTT. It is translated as CASSSPVYSTDTQYF.

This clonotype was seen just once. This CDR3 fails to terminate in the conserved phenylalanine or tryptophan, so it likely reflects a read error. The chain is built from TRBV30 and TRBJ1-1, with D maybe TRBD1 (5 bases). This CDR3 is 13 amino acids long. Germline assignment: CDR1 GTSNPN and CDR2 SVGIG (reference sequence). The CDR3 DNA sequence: TGTGCCTGGAGGCAGGGTCCTCGGACTGAGGCTTTCATT. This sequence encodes CAWRQGPRTEAFI.

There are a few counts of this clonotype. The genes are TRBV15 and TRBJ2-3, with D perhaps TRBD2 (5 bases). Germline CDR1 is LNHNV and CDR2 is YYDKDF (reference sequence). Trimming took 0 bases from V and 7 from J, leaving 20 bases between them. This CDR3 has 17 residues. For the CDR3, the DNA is TGTGCCACCAGCAGAGAATTACTAGGCCCCCTCGCGAATACGCAGTATTTT. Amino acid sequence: CATSRELLGPLANTQYF.

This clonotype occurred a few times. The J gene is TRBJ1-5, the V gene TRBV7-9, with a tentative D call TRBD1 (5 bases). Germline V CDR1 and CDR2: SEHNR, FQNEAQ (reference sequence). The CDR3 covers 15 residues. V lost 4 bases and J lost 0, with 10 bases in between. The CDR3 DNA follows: TGTGCCAGCAGCTCGGCGGGGGATAGCAATCAGCCCCAGCATTTT. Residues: CASSSAGDSNQPQHF.

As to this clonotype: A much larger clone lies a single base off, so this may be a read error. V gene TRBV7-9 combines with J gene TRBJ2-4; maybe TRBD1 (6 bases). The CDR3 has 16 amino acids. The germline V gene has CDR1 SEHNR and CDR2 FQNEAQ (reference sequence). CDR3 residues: CPSQSPGHLAKNIQYF. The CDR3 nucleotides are TGTCCCAGCCAGAGCCCGGGACACTTAGCCAAAAACATTCAGTACTTC.

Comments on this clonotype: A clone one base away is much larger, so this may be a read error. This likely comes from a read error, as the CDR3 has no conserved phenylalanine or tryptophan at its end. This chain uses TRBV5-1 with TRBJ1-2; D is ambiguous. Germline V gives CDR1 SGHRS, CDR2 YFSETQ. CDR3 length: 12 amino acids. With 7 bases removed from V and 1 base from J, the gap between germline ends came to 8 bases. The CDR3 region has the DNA TGCGCCAGCTGGGCAGATAACTATGGCTACACCATC. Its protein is CASWADNYGYTI.

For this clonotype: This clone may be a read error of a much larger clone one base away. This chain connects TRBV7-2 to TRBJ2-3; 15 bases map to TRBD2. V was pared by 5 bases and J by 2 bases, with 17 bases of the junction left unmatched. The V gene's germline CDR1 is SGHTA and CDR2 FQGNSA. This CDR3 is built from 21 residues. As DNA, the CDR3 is TGTGCCAGCAGCCCCCGGGTGTTAACCGGGACTAGCGGGAGGTCCACAGATACGCAGTATTTT. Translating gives CASSPRVLTGTSGRSTDTQYF.

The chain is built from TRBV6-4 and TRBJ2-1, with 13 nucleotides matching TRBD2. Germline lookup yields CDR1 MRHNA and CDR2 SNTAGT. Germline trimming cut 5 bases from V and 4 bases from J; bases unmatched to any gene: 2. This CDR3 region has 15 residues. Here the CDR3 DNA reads TGTGCCAGCAGTACACTAGCGGGGGGGTACAATGAGCAGTTCTTC. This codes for CASSTLAGGYNEQFF.

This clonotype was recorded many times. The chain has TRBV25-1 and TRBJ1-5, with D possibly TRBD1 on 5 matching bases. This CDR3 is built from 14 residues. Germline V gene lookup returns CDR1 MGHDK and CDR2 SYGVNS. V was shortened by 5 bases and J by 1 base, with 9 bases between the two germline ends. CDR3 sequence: CASSLGASNQPQHF. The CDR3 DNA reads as TGTGCCAGCAGTTTAGGGGCGAGCAATCAGCCCCAGCATTTT. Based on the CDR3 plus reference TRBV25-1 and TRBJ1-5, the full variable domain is EADIYQTPRYLVIGTGKKITLECSQTMGHDKMYWYQQDPGMELHLIHYSYGVNSTEKGDLSSESTVSRIRTEHFPLTLESARPSHTSQYLCASSLGASNQPQHFGDGTRLSIL.

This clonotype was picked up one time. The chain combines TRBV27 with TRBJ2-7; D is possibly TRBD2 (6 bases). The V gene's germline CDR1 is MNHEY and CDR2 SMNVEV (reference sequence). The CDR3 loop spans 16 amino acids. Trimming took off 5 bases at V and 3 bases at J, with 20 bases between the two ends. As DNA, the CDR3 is TGTGCCAGCAGTCCGGTTGAGGTGTCGGGGGTCTACGAGCAGTACTTC. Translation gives CASSPVEVSGVYEQYF.

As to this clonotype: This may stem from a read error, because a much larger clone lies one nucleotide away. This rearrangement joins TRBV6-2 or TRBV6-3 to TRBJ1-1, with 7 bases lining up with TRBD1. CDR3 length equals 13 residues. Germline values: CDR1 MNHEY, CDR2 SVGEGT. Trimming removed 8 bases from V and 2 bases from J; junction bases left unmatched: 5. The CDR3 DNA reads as TGTGCCAGCGGCAGGGGGGAAAACACTGAAGCTTTCTTT. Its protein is CASGRGENTEAFF.

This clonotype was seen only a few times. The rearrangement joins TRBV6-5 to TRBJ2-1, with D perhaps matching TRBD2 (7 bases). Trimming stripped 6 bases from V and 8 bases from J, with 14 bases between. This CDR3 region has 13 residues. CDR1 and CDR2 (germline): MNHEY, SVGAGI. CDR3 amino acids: CASSPLGGDEQFF. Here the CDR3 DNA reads TGTGCCAGCAGCCCCCTAGGGGGGGATGAGCAGTTCTTC.

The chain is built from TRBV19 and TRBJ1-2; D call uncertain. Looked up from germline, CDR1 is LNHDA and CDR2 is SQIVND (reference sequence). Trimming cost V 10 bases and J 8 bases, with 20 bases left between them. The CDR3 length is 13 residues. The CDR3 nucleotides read TGTGCCACAAACCCCGGCTCTTTTTGGGGCTACACCTTC. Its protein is CATNPGSFWGYTF.

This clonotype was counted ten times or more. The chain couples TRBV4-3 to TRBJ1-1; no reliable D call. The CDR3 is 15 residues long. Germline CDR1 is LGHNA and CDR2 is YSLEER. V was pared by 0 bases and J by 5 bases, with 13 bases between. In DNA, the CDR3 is TGCGCCAGCAGCCAAGATTCGGGCGGAGAGACTGAAGCTTTCTTT. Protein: CASSQDSGGETEAFF.